Listed below are T cell receptor beta chains from one sample, sequenced in a study of T cells after posttransplantation cyclophosphamide. The protocol was immunoSEQ multiplex PCR, while the TCRdb copy is restricted to in-frame clones and leaves out a portion. The sample includes 40,000 to 55,000 clones, none of them occurring once. The specimen was PBMCs. These receptors all come from a man in his forties in good health, CMV-negative, and a related stem cell transplant donor. The CDR3 runs from the conserved cysteine through the conserved F or W. A D gene is named only where the DNA matches it firmly. The size entry gives how often the clone was seen (once, few, many) or a class if it is expanded.

J gene	D gene	clone size	V gene	CDR3 DNA	CDR3 protein
TRBJ1-2	.	many	TRBV6-1	TGTGCCAGCCGAAACAGGAGAGACTATGGCTACACCTTC	CASRNRRDYGYTF
TRBJ2-5	TRBD2	many	TRBV9	TGTGCCAGCAGCGTAGCCCTAGCGGATGGGGAGACCCAGTACTTC	CASSVALADGETQYF
TRBJ1-2	TRBD1	many	TRBV6-5	TGTGCCAGCAGTAGACAGGGGCCGGGCGGCTACACCTTC	CASSRQGPGGYTF
TRBJ2-3	TRBD2	many	TRBV27	TGTGCCAGCAGTCTCCGACTAGCGGGAGATACGCAGTATTTT	CASSLRLAGDTQYF
TRBJ2-2	TRBD1	many	TRBV7-2	TGTGCCAGCAGCTCAGGGACAGGGAGAACCGGGGAGCTGTTTTTT	CASSSGTGRTGELFF
TRBJ2-5	.	many	TRBV18	TGTGCCAGCTCACCCGGACCAGGGCGGGAGACCCAGTACTTC	CASSPGPGRETQYF
TRBJ2-1	.	many	TRBV5-1	TGCGCCAGCAGCGAAGACAGAGAGCAGTTCTTC	CASSEDREQFF
TRBJ2-7	.	few	TRBV6-5	TGTGCCAGCAGTGTCAGGGACGAGCAGTACTTC	CASSVRDEQYF
TRBJ2-7	TRBD2	many	TRBV19	TGTGCCAGTAGTATATTGGCTAGCGGAGACTACGAGCAGTACTTC	CASSILASGDYEQYF
TRBJ2-7	TRBD1	many	TRBV6-5	TGTGCCAGCAGTTCCGGGACAGGGATTCCCTACGAGCAGTACTTC	CASSSGTGIPYEQYF
TRBJ2-7	.	many	TRBV27	TGTGCCAGCAGTTTTGGTCCTACCTACGAGCAGTACTTC	CASSFGPTYEQYF
TRBJ1-5	.	many	TRBV21-1	TGTGCCACCCTTGGGCAGGTCGCCCGAAATAGCAATCAGCCCCAGCATTTT	CATLGQVARNSNQPQHF
TRBJ2-3	.	many	TRBV7-9	TGTGCCAGCAGCCCCCAGGGGTTGCCCACAGATACGCAGTATTTT	CASSPQGLPTDTQYF
TRBJ1-4	TRBD1	many	TRBV30	TGTGCCTGGAGCCCGGGACAGGGGACCGAAGGCGAAAAACTGTTTTTT	CAWSPGQGTEGEKLFF
TRBJ2-1	.	many	TRBV7-9	TGTGCCAGCAGCTTGCCCCGGAGCTCCTACAATGAGCAGTTCTTC	CASSLPRSSYNEQFF
TRBJ2-1	TRBD2	many	TRBV5-4	TGTGCCAGCAGCCCGGGACTAGCGGTAGAGCAGTTCTTC	CASSPGLAVEQFF
TRBJ1-2	TRBD1	many	TRBV6-1	TGTGCCAGCAGTGAATATTGGGGTGGGGGGTCAGGGGGCGATGGCTACACCTTC	CASSEYWGGGSGGDGYTF
TRBJ1-1	.	many	TRBV7-9	TGTGCCAGCAGCTTAGGACAGGCGGGTGTCACTGAAGCTTTCTTT	CASSLGQAGVTEAFF
TRBJ2-1	TRBD1	many	TRBV6-5	TGTGCCAGCGGGGACAGGTGGAGCTCCTACAATGAGCAGTTCTTC	CASGDRWSSYNEQFF
TRBJ2-7	.	many	TRBV29-1	TGCAGCGTTGAAGCGGGTGGTGGGCGGGGCGAGCAGTACTTC	CSVEAGGGRGEQYF
TRBJ2-7	TRBD2	many	TRBV28	TGTGCCAGCACCCCCCCCCACGGAATCGGGGACTACCACCCCTCCTACGAGCAGTACTTC	CASTPPHGIGDYHPSYEQYF
TRBJ2-2	.	many	TRBV6-5	TGTGCCAGCAGTCCCGGGACTGTGAACACCGGGGAGCTGTTTTTT	CASSPGTVNTGELFF
TRBJ2-7	TRBD2	many	TRBV7-2	TGTGCCAGCCATGCTAGCGGAGATTACGAGCAGTACTTC	CASHASGDYEQYF